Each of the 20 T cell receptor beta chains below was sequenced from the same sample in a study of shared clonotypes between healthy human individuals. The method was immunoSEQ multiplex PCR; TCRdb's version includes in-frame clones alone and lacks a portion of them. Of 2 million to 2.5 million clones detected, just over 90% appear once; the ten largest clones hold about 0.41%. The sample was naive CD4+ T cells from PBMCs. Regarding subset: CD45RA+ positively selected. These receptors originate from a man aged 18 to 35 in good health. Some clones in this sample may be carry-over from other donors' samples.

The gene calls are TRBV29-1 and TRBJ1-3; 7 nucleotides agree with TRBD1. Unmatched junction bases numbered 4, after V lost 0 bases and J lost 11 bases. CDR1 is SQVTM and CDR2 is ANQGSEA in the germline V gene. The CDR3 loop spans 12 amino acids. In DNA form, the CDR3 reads TGCAGCGTTGAAGAGGGCAGGGGGGCCATATATTTT. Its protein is CSVEEGRGAIYF. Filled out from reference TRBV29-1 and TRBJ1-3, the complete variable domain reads SAVISQKPSRDICQRGTSLTIQCQVDSQVTMMFWYRQQPGQSLTLIATANQGSEATYESGFVIDKFPISRPNLTFSTLTVSNMSPEDSSIYLCSVEEGRGAIYFGEGSWLTVV.

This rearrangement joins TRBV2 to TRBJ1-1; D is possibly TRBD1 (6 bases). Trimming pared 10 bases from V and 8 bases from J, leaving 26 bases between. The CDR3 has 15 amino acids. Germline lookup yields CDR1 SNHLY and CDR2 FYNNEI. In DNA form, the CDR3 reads TGTGCCACCATGGTAGGGGGTAGAGTTACAAAGGAAGCTTTCTTT. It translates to CATMVGGRVTKEAFF.

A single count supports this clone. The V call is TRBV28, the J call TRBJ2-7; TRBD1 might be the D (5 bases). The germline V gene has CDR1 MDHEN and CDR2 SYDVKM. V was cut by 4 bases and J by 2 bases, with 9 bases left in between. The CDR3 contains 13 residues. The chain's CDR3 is CASSSDTPYEQYF. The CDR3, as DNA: TGTGCCAGCAGTTCGGACACCCCCTACGAGCAGTACTTC.

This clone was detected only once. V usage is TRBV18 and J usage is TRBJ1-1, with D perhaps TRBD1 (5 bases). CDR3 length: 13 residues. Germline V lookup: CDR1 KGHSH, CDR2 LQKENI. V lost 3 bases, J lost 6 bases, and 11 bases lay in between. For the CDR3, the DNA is TGTGCCAGCTCACCGGGAGGGGACGCTGAAGCTTTCTTT. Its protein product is CASSPGGDAEAFF.

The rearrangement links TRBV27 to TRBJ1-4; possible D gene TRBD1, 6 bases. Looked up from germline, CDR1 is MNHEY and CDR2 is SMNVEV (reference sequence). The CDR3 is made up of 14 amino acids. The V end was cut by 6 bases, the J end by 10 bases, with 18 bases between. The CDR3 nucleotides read TGTGCCAGCAGGCGCGGGACACCAGAGGGAAAACTGTTTTTT. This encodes CASRRGTPEGKLFF.

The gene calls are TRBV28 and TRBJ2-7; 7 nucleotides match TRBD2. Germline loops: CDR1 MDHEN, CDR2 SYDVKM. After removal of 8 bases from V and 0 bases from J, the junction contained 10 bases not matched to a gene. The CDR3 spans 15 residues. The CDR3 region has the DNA TGTGCCAGCCAACAGCTAGCGGAGCCCTCCTACGAGCAGTACTTC. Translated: CASQQLAEPSYEQYF.

This CDR3 is CASSLITGHQPQHF. CDR3 sequence (DNA): TGTGCCAGCAGTTTAATCACAGGGCATCAGCCCCAGCATTTT. This chain joins TRBV28 and TRBJ1-5; maybe TRBD1 (6 bases). V was cut by 2 bases and J by 5 bases, with 10 bases left in between. The CDR3 is 14 amino acids. Looked up from germline, CDR1 is MDHEN and CDR2 is SYDVKM.

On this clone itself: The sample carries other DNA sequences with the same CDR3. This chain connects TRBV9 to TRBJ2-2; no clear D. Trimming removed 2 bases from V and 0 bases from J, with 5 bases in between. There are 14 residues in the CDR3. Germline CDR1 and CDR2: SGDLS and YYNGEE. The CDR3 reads CASSVATNTGELFF. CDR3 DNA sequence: TGTGCCAGCAGCGTGGCAACGAACACCGGGGAGCTGTTTTTT.

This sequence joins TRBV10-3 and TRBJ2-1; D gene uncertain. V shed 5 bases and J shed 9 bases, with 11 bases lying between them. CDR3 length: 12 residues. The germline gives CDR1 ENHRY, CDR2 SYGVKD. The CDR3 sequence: CAISRDLGEQFF. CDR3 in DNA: TGTGCCATCAGTAGAGATTTGGGTGAGCAGTTCTTC.

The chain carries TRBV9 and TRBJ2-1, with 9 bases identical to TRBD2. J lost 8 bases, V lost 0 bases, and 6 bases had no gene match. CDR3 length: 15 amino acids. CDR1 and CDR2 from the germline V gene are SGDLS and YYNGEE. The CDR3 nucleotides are TGTGCCAGCAGCGTAGGGGGCGGGAGGGCACATGAGCAGTTCTTC. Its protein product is CASSVGGGRAHEQFF.

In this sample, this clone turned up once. CDR3 in amino acids: CASSLLVGNEKLFF. For the CDR3, the DNA is TGTGCCAGCAGCTTGTTAGTCGGGAATGAAAAACTGTTTTTT. V is TRBV7-2 and J is TRBJ1-4; no firm D call. Trimming took off 3 bases at V and 5 bases at J, with 10 bases between the two ends. In germline, CDR1 is SGHTA, CDR2 FQGNSA. CDR3 size: 14 residues.

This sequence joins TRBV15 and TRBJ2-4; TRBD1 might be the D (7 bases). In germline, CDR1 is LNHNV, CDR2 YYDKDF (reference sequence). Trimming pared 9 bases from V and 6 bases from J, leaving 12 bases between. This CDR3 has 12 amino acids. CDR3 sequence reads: CATNRGGNIQYF. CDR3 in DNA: TGTGCCACTAACAGGGGAGGAAACATTCAGTACTTC.

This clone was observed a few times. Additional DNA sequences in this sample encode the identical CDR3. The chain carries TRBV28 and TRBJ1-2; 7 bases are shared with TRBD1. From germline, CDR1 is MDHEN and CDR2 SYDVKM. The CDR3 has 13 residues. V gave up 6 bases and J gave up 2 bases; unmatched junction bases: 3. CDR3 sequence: CASSWGQNYGYTF. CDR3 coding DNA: TGTGCCAGCAGCTGGGGACAGAACTATGGCTACACCTTC.

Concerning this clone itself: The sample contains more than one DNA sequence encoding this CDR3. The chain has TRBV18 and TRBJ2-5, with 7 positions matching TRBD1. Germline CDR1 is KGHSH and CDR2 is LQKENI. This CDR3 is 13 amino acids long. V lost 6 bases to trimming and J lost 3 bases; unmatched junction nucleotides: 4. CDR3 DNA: TGTGCCAGCTCTCTCGACAGGGAAGAGACCCAGTACTTC. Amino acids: CASSLDREETQYF. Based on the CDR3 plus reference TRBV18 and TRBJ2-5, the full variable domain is NAGVMQNPRHLVRRRGQEARLRCSPMKGHSHVYWYRQLPEEGLKFMVYLQKENIIDESGMPKERFSAEFPKEGPSILRIQQVVRGDSAAYFCASSLDREETQYFGPGTRLLVL.

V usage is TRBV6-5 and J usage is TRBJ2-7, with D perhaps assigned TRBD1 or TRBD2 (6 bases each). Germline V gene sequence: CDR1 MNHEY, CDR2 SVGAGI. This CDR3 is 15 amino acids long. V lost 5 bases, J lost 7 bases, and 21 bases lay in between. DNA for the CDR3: TGTGCCAGCAGTAGCCGGGAGATGGGGGCGGGGGAGCAGTACTTC. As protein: CASSSREMGAGEQYF.

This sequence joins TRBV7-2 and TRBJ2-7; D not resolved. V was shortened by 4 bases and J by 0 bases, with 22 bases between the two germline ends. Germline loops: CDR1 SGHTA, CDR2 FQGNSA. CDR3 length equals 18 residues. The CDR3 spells CASSSLRYLSGSSYEQYF. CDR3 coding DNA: TGTGCCAGCAGCTCCTTAAGGTACCTATCCGGCAGCTCCTACGAGCAGTACTTC.

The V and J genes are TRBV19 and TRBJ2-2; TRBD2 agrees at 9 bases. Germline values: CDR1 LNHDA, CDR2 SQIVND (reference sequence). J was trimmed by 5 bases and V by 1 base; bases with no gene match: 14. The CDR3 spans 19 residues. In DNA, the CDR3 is TGTGCCAGTAGTATAGGGTTGCGAGCGGGGGGTCCGGGAACCGGGGAGCTGTTTTTT. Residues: CASSIGLRAGGPGTGELFF.

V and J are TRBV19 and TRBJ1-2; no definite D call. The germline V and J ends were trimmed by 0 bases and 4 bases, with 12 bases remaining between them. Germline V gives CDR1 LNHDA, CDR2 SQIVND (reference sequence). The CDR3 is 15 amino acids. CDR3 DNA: TGTGCCAGTAGTATAGAAGGCAGTCCTTCCTATGGCTACACCTTC. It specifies CASSIEGSPSYGYTF.

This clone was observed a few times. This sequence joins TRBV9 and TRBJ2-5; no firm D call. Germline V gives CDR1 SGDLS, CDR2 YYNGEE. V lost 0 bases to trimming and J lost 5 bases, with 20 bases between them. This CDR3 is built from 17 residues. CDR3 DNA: TGTGCCAGCAGCGTAGCGGGCGACTTAGGTGTATGGGAGACCCAGTACTTC. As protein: CASSVAGDLGVWETQYF.

CDR3 DNA sequence: TGCGCCAGCGGGGCGGCCGATAACACAGATACGCAGTATTTT. Its translation: CASGAADNTDTQYF. This chain connects TRBV5-1 to TRBJ2-3; perhaps TRBD1 as D (5 bases). Germline V gives CDR1 SGHRS, CDR2 YFSETQ. The CDR3 length is 14 residues. Trimming took off 7 bases at V and 2 bases at J, with 14 bases between the two ends.